This T cell receptor (beta chain) was obtained from a study of blood T cell repertoires in COVID-19. At the level of the study: The analysed material was cDNA or gDNA that came from T cells, B-cell-depleted T cells, or PBMCs.

In the original analysis: The authors estimated nucleated cell counts from reference gene primer amplification. Some clones are missing from TCRdb's copy, which holds only in-frame ones; the method was immunoSEQ multiplex PCR. Clone size and V and J calls were adopted from that table, with D and trimming inferred from the DNA. The table records 220,000 or so clones, 88% of them present only once. Cohorts were determined from participant-reported clinical history. The sample consisted of PBMCs or T cells enriched from blood (not recorded which). This TCR was recovered from a woman aged 45-60 years with acute COVID-19.

This CDR3 reads CATSREGGVGSSAYEQYF. In nucleotides, the CDR3 is TGTGCCACCAGCAGAGAGGGCGGGGTGGGGAGCTCAGCCTACGAGCAGTACTTC. The rearrangement links TRBV15 to TRBJ2-7; the D gene is possibly TRBD2 (6 bases). The CDR3 contains 18 residues. Germline CDR1 reads LNHNV; CDR2 reads YYDKDF (reference sequence). V gave up 0 bases and J gave up 2 bases, with 20 bases separating them.